The 23 T cell receptor beta chains in this list originate from one sample, sequenced in a study of shared clonotypes between healthy human individuals. Generated by immunoSEQ multiplex PCR, the TCRdb table keeps only in-frame clones and is missing some. The sample contains more than 2 million clones, approximately 94% of which appear only once. Sequencing was performed on naive CD4+ T cells sorted from blood. Subset denoted: CD45RA+ positively selected. Receptors were obtained from a man between 18 and 35 years old in good health.

The chain is built from TRBV10-2 and TRBJ1-5; D gene ambiguous. Trimming took 5 bases from V and 0 from J, leaving 17 bases between them. The germline V gene has CDR1 WSHSY and CDR2 SAAADI. CDR3 length: 17 amino acids. In DNA, the CDR3 is TGCGCCAGCAGTCGGCAGGACCAGGCACATAGCAATCAGCCCCAGCATTTT. It codes for CASSRQDQAHSNQPQHF.

The V and J genes are TRBV7-9 and TRBJ1-5; a weak D match, TRBD1 (5 bases). Germline lookup yields CDR1 SEHNR and CDR2 FQNEAQ (reference sequence). V lost 1 base to trimming and J lost 1 base, with 8 bases between them. This CDR3 has 15 amino acids. CDR3: CASSLEGSSNQPQHF. The CDR3 region has the DNA TGTGCCAGCAGCTTAGAGGGGTCAAGCAATCAGCCCCAGCATTTT.

As for this clone: Distinct nucleotide sequences in the sample also encode this CDR3. The CDR3 DNA reads TGTGCCAGCAGTGACGGGACGGCGAACACCGGGGAGCTGTTTTTT. This gives the protein CASSDGTANTGELFF. The V gene is TRBV6-1, the J gene TRBJ2-2, with D possibly called TRBD1 or TRBD2 (5 bases each). The CDR3 is 15 amino acids. Deletions cut 3 bases from V and 0 bases from J, with 8 bases between. CDR1 and CDR2 from the germline V gene are MNHNS and SASEGT.

This clone occurred once. This rearrangement joins TRBV18 to TRBJ2-5; TRBD2 aligns across 12 bases. CDR3 size: 17 residues. The V gene end was trimmed by 0 bases and the J gene end by 5 bases; junction bases not matched to a gene: 7. Germline V gene lookup returns CDR1 KGHSH and CDR2 LQKENI. CDR3 sequence: CASSPPRTSGVGETQYF. In nucleotides, the CDR3 is TGTGCCAGCTCACCACCGAGGACTAGCGGGGTTGGGGAGACCCAGTACTTC.

This clone was recorded once. The genes are TRBV11-2 and TRBJ1-1; D is uncertain. This CDR3 is built from 13 residues. V was cut by 4 bases and J by 0 bases, with 6 bases left in between. Germline-derived CDR1 and CDR2 are SGHAT and FQNNGV. Here the CDR3 reads CASSSTVNTEAFF. CDR3 DNA sequence: TGTGCCAGCAGCTCTACTGTGAACACTGAAGCTTTCTTT.

The rearrangement joins TRBV27 to TRBJ2-2; TRBD2 aligns across 8 bases. This CDR3 comprises 15 residues. V lost 5 bases to trimming and J lost 7 bases; unmatched junction nucleotides: 9. Germline CDR1 is MNHEY and CDR2 is SMNVEV (reference sequence). The chain's CDR3 is CASSKGLVSVGELFF. The CDR3 DNA reads as TGTGCCAGCAGTAAGGGACTAGTTAGTGTCGGGGAGCTGTTTTTT.

The V call is TRBV2, the J call TRBJ2-5; 11 bases line up with TRBD2. This CDR3 has 15 amino acids. CDR1 is SNHLY, CDR2 FYNNEI, per germline. V shed 8 bases, J shed 4 bases, and the junction held 9 bases outside the gene matches. This CDR3 reads CASAVSGRAAETQYF. Here the CDR3 DNA reads TGTGCCAGCGCTGTTAGCGGGAGGGCCGCAGAGACCCAGTACTTC. Based on the CDR3 plus reference TRBV2 and TRBJ2-5, the full variable domain is EPEVTQTPSHQVTQMGQEVILRCVPISNHLYFYWYRQILGQKVEFLVSFYNNEISEKSEIFDDQFSVERPDGSNFTLKIRSTKLEDSAMYFCASAVSGRAAETQYFGPGTRLLVL.

The CDR3 nucleotides are TGTGCCACCAGCAGAGATAGGCAGGGGGCGTACGAGCAGTACTTC. It yields the protein CATSRDRQGAYEQYF. This chain connects TRBV15 to TRBJ2-7; 8 bases match TRBD1. The CDR3 covers 15 residues. From germline, CDR1 is LNHNV and CDR2 YYDKDF (reference sequence). The trim removed 0 bases at V and 4 bases at J, leaving 5 bases unmatched.

This chain links TRBV6-4 with TRBJ1-6, with D uncertain. Germline values: CDR1 MRHNA, CDR2 SNTAGT. This CDR3 contains 15 residues. V dropped 0 bases and J dropped 4 bases, with 7 bases sitting between them. Here the CDR3 reads CASSDSEGYNSPLHF. The CDR3, as DNA: TGTGCCAGCAGTGACTCGGAGGGTTATAATTCACCCCTCCACTTT.

This clone occurred once. The chain combines TRBV9 with TRBJ2-3; 11 bases line up with TRBD2. V dropped 4 bases and J dropped 3; count of bases not matched to a gene: 7. This CDR3 contains 16 residues. Germline V gives CDR1 SGDLS, CDR2 YYNGEE. CDR3 sequence: CASSPGVAGGTDTQYF. CDR3 in DNA: TGTGCCAGCAGCCCGGGAGTAGCGGGAGGGACAGATACGCAGTATTTT.

This clone was observed a single time. This sequence joins TRBV5-4 and TRBJ2-2; 11 nucleotides align to TRBD1. Unmatched junction bases numbered 8, after V lost 6 bases and J lost 4 bases. The CDR3 has 16 amino acids. Germline CDR1 is SGHNT and CDR2 is YYREEE (reference sequence). The CDR3 loop reads CASNMPGTGGTGELFF. The CDR3 coding sequence is TGTGCCAGCAACATGCCCGGGACAGGGGGCACCGGGGAGCTGTTTTTT.

The chain employs TRBV2 and TRBJ1-4, with a possible D match to TRBD1 (5 bases). Looked up from germline, CDR1 is SNHLY and CDR2 is FYNNEI. Trimming removed 4 bases at V and 11 bases at J, with 17 bases between. There are 14 residues in the CDR3. CDR3 coding DNA: TGTGCCAGCAGTGCCCAATCGAGGGGCGGGAAACTGTTTTTT. This sequence encodes CASSAQSRGGKLFF.

The chain couples TRBV6-5 to TRBJ2-5, with TRBD2 matching over 7 bases. Germline V gene sequence: CDR1 MNHEY, CDR2 SVGAGI. The trim removed 5 bases at V and 5 bases at J, leaving 11 bases unmatched. This CDR3 comprises 15 residues. The CDR3: CASSLPSSGRETQYF. The CDR3 bases are TGTGCCAGCAGTCTCCCGTCTAGCGGACGGGAGACCCAGTACTTC.

V is TRBV7-6 and J is TRBJ2-1; TRBD2 matches 9 bases. Trimming took 5 bases from V and 5 from J; bases not matched to a gene: 10. Germline CDR1 reads SGHVS; CDR2 reads FNYEAQ. The CDR3 covers 16 residues. The CDR3 region is CASSGFGLATNNEQFF. CDR3 DNA: TGTGCCAGCAGCGGATTCGGACTAGCGACAAACAATGAGCAGTTCTTC.

The chain joins TRBV5-6 to TRBJ2-3; TRBD2 matches at 7 bases. The CDR3 covers 16 residues. Germline-derived CDR1 and CDR2 are SGHDT and YYEEEE. V was clipped by 0 bases and J by 3 bases; unmatched bases: 7. CDR3 nucleotides: TGTGCCAGCAGCTTGGACGGCGGGAGAAGGACAGATACGCAGTATTTT. Amino acids: CASSLDGGRRTDTQYF.

Here the CDR3 reads CASLKGQGQTQYF. For the CDR3, the DNA is TGTGCCAGCCTGAAGGGACAGGGACAGACCCAGTACTTC. J is TRBJ2-5 and V is TRBV21-1; the tabulated D call, TRBD1, remains unverified against the DNA. TRBV21-1 is a listed pseudogene. The length of the CDR3 is 13 residues.

This clone showed up just once. The V and J genes are TRBV5-6 and TRBJ1-2; 10 bases are shared with TRBD1. Germline values: CDR1 SGHDT, CDR2 YYEEEE. The CDR3 has 15 amino acids. V dropped 5 bases and J dropped 1; count of bases not matched to a gene: 5. CDR3 bases: TGTGCCAGCAGTTGGGACAGGGGTGTTAACTATGGCTACACCTTC. It is translated as CASSWDRGVNYGYTF.

The rearrangement uses TRBV30 and TRBJ2-1; D unresolved. In germline, CDR1 is GTSNPN, CDR2 SVGIG (reference sequence). Between the trimmed V and J ends, which lost 6 bases and 7 bases, there was a span of 10 bases. This CDR3 comprises 11 residues. The CDR3 region is CACDGVNEQFF. The CDR3 DNA sequence: TGTGCCTGCGATGGGGTAAATGAGCAGTTCTTC.

The chain uses TRBV9 and TRBJ2-3, with D unresolved. Germline V gene lookup returns CDR1 SGDLS and CDR2 YYNGEE. There are 14 residues in the CDR3. Trimming left V 2 bases short and J 2 bases short, with 9 bases between. The CDR3 loop is CASSVQDFTDTQYF. The CDR3 nucleotides read TGTGCCAGCAGCGTTCAAGACTTCACAGATACGCAGTATTTT. Full variable domain (missing parts from reference TRBV9 and TRBJ2-3): DSGVTQTPKHLITATGQRVTLRCSPRSGDLSVYWYQQSLDQGLQFLIQYYNGEERAKGNILERFSAQQFPDLHSELNLSSLELGDSALYFCASSVQDFTDTQYFGPGTRLTVL.

The V gene is TRBV28, the J gene TRBJ1-2; D gene unclear. This CDR3 comprises 15 residues. Trimming took 6 bases from V and 4 from J, leaving 18 bases between them. Per germline, CDR1 MDHEN and CDR2 SYDVKM. CDR3 protein: CASSPPLRAFYGYTF. The CDR3, as DNA: TGTGCCAGCAGCCCCCCTTTGAGGGCCTTCTATGGCTACACCTTC.

The gene calls are TRBV23-1 and TRBJ1-1; 9 nucleotides align to TRBD1. TRBV23-1 is known as an ORF, though its function is uncertain. This CDR3 region has 18 residues. V lost 8 bases, J lost 2 bases, and 18 bases stayed unmatched. The CDR3 coding sequence is TGCGCCAGCGGATACTCCCGGGACAGGGAAAAGGGTAACACTGAAGCTTTCTTT. Protein product: CASGYSRDREKGNTEAFF.

The chain recombines TRBV2 with TRBJ2-7; 11 positions match TRBD2. CDR3 length equals 16 residues. The germline gives CDR1 SNHLY, CDR2 FYNNEI. V was pared by 6 bases and J by 5 bases, with 12 bases of the junction left unmatched. CDR3: CASSPTPGLAAHEQYF. CDR3 in DNA: TGTGCCAGCAGCCCTACCCCGGGACTAGCGGCTCACGAGCAGTACTTC.

This clone was detected only once. This chain connects TRBV2 to TRBJ2-7; D might be TRBD2 (5 bases). The V end was cut by 6 bases, the J end by 4 bases, with 16 bases between. The CDR3 sequence is 14 residues long. The germline gives CDR1 SNHLY, CDR2 FYNNEI. CDR3 bases: TGTGCCAGCAGACCGGGATCCCCAGTATACGAGCAGTACTTC. Amino acids: CASRPGSPVYEQYF. Filled out from reference TRBV2 and TRBJ2-7, the complete variable domain reads EPEVTQTPSHQVTQMGQEVILRCVPISNHLYFYWYRQILGQKVEFLVSFYNNEISEKSEIFDDQFSVERPDGSNFTLKIRSTKLEDSAMYFCASRPGSPVYEQYFGPGTRLTVT.